These 3 T cell receptor beta chains came from one sample sequenced in a study of T cell repertoires in cytomegalovirus infection. Each CDR3 protein is one row after TCRdb ran MiXCR on the reads. This table has around 100,000 distinct CDR3 sequences, about 25% appearing once. The specimen was CD8+ T cells from PBMCs. All receptors come from a human donor in good health (CMV status not recorded). Some clones in this sample may be carry-over from other donors' samples.

The chain combines TRBV30 with TRBJ1-1; D is ambiguous. The CDR3 runs 14 residues. V lost 2 bases to trimming and J lost 0 bases, with 10 bases between them. From germline, CDR1 is GTSNPN and CDR2 SVGIG (reference sequence). For the CDR3, the DNA is TGTGCCTGGAGTACCGAGGTCATGAACACTGAAGCTTTCTTT. Its protein is CAWSTEVMNTEAFF.

Only a few counts were recorded for this clonotype. This sequence joins TRBV20-1 and TRBJ2-7, with D maybe TRBD1 (5 bases). The CDR3 totals 13 residues. The germline V gene has CDR1 DFQATT and CDR2 SNEGSKA (reference sequence). V shed 0 bases and J shed 5 bases, with 11 bases lying between them. In nucleotides, the CDR3 is TGCAGTGCTAGAGACAGGGTACTGAACGAGCAGTACTTC. This encodes CSARDRVLNEQYF.

This clonotype was observed a few times. V and J are TRBV20-1 and TRBJ1-6; maybe TRBD1 (5 bases). Trimming removed 6 bases from V and 6 bases from J, with 18 bases in between. Germline V gives CDR1 DFQATT, CDR2 SNEGSKA (reference sequence). The CDR3 is made up of 15 amino acids. The CDR3 coding sequence is TGCAGTGCCGCTGCTCCGGGACTGACTAATTCACCCCTCCACTTT. Protein product: CSAAAPGLTNSPLHF.